This is a list of T cell receptor beta chains from one sample in a study of identifying expanded T cells in peripheral blood. Profiled with immunoSEQ multiplex PCR; TCRdb holds only in-frame clones, not every one. This table holds 100,000 or so clones, 88% found once. Material: blood. Receptors originate from a person aged 18-70 years in good health. CDR3s leave out the opening cysteine and the closing phenylalanine or tryptophan. Fields, in order: clone size, V gene, D gene, J gene, CDR3 protein. D genes are given only for firm matches. Clone size is shown for a subset of rows, as once, few, many or a class of expanded clone.

.,TRBV28,.,TRBJ2-1,ASSFRYNEQF
.,TRBV11-3,TRBD1,TRBJ2-7,ASSPRQGSYEQY
.,TRBV11-2,.,TRBJ2-1,ASSLVAGFPYNEQF
.,TRBV27,.,TRBJ1-5,ASSLRGSGGNQPQH
.,TRBV7-9,.,TRBJ2-7,ASTQFATDYEQY
.,TRBV10-2,.,TRBJ2-1,ASQGVYEQF
few,TRBV7-3,.,TRBJ1-1,ASSPMENTEAF
.,TRBV4-3,.,TRBJ1-2,ASSQDRDLIPHGYT
.,TRBV5-8,TRBD1,TRBJ1-6,ASSYDHGQGIEDSPLH
.,TRBV9,.,TRBJ1-1,ASSVGPAQINTEAF
.,TRBV6-6,.,TRBJ1-3,ASSYRGNTIY
few,TRBV5-5,.,TRBJ2-7,ASSRVEGVYEQY
.,TRBV14,TRBD2,TRBJ2-7,ASSQRLAGGTYEQY
.,TRBV9,.,TRBJ1-1,ASSDRLNTEAF
once,TRBV4-2,TRBD1,TRBJ1-5,ASSQRQGWNQPQH
.,TRBV11-2,TRBD2,TRBJ2-7,ASSSRWTRYSYEQY
.,TRBV19,.,TRBJ1-1,ASSIDRRNTEAF
.,TRBV5-1,TRBD2,TRBJ2-1,ASTPGLAAMSSYNEQF
.,TRBV29-1,TRBD1,TRBJ1-2,SVEDQGQGEGYT
medium-sized,TRBV6-5,.,TRBJ1-6,ASSYNGGLWNSPLH
.,TRBV18,TRBD1,TRBJ1-1,ASSPRDRGPNTEAF
.,TRBV19,.,TRBJ1-1,ASSPFQPTNTEAF
.,TRBV7-3,TRBD1,TRBJ2-2,ASSAGQANTGELF
.,TRBV5-1,TRBD2,TRBJ2-7,ASSLDSPLAGAWY
.,TRBV11-3,.,TRBJ2-1,ASSLTGNNEQF
.,TRBV5-1,TRBD2,TRBJ2-1,ASSLAGGGVNEQF
.,TRBV12-5,TRBD1,TRBJ1-2,ASGRPEDREGYT
once,TRBV2,.,TRBJ2-5,AGRQRQETQY
few,TRBV6-5,.,TRBJ1-2,ASSYGSRVTDYGYT
.,TRBV7-6,.,TRBJ1-2,ASSLVIGGGYT
few,TRBV25-1,TRBD2,TRBJ2-1,ASNPPGGSENEQF
.,TRBV4-1,TRBD2,TRBJ2-1,ASSHRTSGRAHSYNEQF
.,TRBV6-5,.,TRBJ1-6,ASSHSPISPLH
.,TRBV6-1,.,TRBJ2-3,ASSDTGGGTDTQY
.,TRBV14,TRBD1,TRBJ2-3,ASSQPPRDRVVTDTQY
.,TRBV29-1,TRBD1,TRBJ1-1,SVAGTVNLMNTEAF
.,TRBV11-2,TRBD1,TRBJ1-6,ASSNRGFWGQSFSALH
medium-sized,TRBV7-6,TRBD2,TRBJ2-3,ASSLTGASGSADTQY
.,TRBV18,.,TRBJ2-2,ASSPTGRGDTGELF
.,TRBV9,.,TRBJ1-2,ASSSGSSPQWGYT
.,TRBV5-4,.,TRBJ2-2,ASSLTGTGELF
.,TRBV9,TRBD2,TRBJ2-3,ASSVETSGYTDTQY
.,TRBV2,.,TRBJ1-2,ASSEEYRSYGYT
few,TRBV6-5,.,TRBJ2-4,ASRDVDIQY
.,TRBV6-5,.,TRBJ2-4,ASSVTIAKNIQY
.,TRBV28,.,TRBJ1-1,ASSLANTEAF
.,TRBV7-3,TRBD1,TRBJ2-7,ASSPDRGSEQY
.,TRBV7-3,TRBD2,TRBJ2-1,ASSLTGLAGGGSYNEQF
.,TRBV7-6,TRBD2,TRBJ2-1,ASSLSGPYNEQF
.,TRBV2,TRBD2,TRBJ2-3,ASSRLSGFTDTQY
.,TRBV28,TRBD1,TRBJ1-2,ASSLGKGAVHGYT
.,TRBV11-2,.,TRBJ2-2,ASSLQGTNTGELF
.,TRBV19,TRBD1,TRBJ2-1,ASSKGANNEQF
.,TRBV7-3,.,TRBJ2-1,ASSLTRSSYNEQF